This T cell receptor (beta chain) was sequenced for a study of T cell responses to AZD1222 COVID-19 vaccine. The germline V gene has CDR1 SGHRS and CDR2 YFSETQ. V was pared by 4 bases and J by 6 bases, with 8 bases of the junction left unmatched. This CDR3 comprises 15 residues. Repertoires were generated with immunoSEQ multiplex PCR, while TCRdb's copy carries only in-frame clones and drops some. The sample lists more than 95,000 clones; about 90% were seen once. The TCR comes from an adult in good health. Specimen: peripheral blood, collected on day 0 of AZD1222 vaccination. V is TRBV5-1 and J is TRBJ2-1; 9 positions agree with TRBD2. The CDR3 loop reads CASSIAGAGLNEQFF. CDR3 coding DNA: TGCGCCAGCAGCATAGCGGGGGCCGGACTCAATGAGCAGTTCTTC. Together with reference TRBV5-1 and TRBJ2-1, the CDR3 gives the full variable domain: KAGVTQTPRYLIKTRGQQVTLSCSPISGHRSVSWYQQTPGQGLQFLFEYFSETQRNKGNFPGRFSGRQFSNSRSEMNVSTLELGDSALYLCASSIAGAGLNEQFFGPGTRLTVL.